Sequencing of this TCR beta chain was carried out in a study of blood T cell repertoires in COVID-19. Germline V gene data show CDR1 as SGHRS and CDR2 as YFSETQ. CDR3 size: 16 residues. The ends were cut back, 0 bases at V and 4 bases at J, with 14 bases in the middle. Clinical history reported by participants formed the basis on which cohorts were assigned. Under the authors' procedure: The assay estimated nucleated cells by amplifying reference gene primers. Sequencing was performed with immunoSEQ multiplex PCR; in TCRdb, only in-frame clones are kept and a portion is missing. From that table come the V and J calls and clone size; the DNA was used to work out D and trimming. This table holds a few hundred thousand clones, more than 75% found once.

V usage is TRBV5-1 and J usage is TRBJ2-1; a possible D gene is TRBD2 (6 bases). The receptor was isolated from a man between 25 and 39 years old with acute COVID-19. Material for sequencing was PBMCs or T cells enriched from blood (not recorded which). CDR3 in amino acids: CASSLAPGLQYNEQFF. The CDR3 DNA follows: TGCGCCAGCAGCTTGGCACCGGGACTCCAATACAATGAGCAGTTCTTC.